This TCR beta chain was profiled in a study of T cells after yellow fever vaccination. Study details: Preparation used SMART-Seq v4 Ultra Low Input for the low-cell-number fractions. Study conclusions and caveats: The secondary T-cell response peaked on day 5, not day 15, but was weaker. Subsequent booster samples again held most clones from primary vaccination (around 96% CD4, about 90% CD8). A small share of clonotypes appeared in both CD4 and CD8 compartments.

TCRdb ran MiXCR on the 5' RACE reads and lists one entry per CDR3 protein. The sample consists of 450,000 to 650,000 distinct CDR3 sequences, 21% of them appearing once. As to this clonotype: Its antigen is not identified.

The V gene's germline CDR1 is LNHDA and CDR2 SQIVND (reference sequence). There are 15 residues in the CDR3. V was pared by 6 bases and J by 5 bases, with 8 bases of the junction left unmatched. This sequence joins TRBV19 and TRBJ1-4, with TRBD1 identical over 8 bases. This TCR was recovered from a young man who received the YFV17D yellow fever vaccine. Material: PBMCs, obtained around 3 weeks after the first yellow fever vaccination. The DNA for the CDR3 is TGTGCCAGTAGGAGACAGGGGATTGAAAATGAAAAACTGTTTTTT. It translates to CASRRQGIENEKLFF.